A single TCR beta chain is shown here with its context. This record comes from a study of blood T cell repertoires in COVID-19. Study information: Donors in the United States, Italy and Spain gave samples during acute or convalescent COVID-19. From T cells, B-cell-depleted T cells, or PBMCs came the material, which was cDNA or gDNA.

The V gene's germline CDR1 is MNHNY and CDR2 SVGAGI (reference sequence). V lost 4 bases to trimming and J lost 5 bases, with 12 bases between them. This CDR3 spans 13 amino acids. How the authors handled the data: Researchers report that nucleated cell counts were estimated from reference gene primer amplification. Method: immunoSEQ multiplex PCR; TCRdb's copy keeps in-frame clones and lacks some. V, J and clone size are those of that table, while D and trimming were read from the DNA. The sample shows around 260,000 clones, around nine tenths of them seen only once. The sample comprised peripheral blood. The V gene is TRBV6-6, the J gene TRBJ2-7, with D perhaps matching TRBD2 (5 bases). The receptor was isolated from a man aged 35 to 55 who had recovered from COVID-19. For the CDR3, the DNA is TGTGCCAGCAGTTTGAGAGGGTACGACGAGCAGTACTTC. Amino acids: CASSLRGYDEQYF.